This TCR beta chain was sequenced for a study of blood T cell repertoires in COVID-19. The CDR3 is 14 residues long. Germline V gene sequence: CDR1 SGDLS, CDR2 YYNGEE. The V gene lost 0 bases and the J gene lost 3 bases, with 9 bases spanning the gap. Libraries were prepared by immunoSEQ multiplex PCR; TCRdb keeps only in-frame clonotypes and omits some of them. The table shows 200,000 to 250,000 clones, with roughly 80% occurring only once. The sample consisted of PBMCs or T cells enriched from blood (not recorded which). This TCR derives from a woman aged 40 to 49 with acute COVID-19. The V call is TRBV9, the J call TRBJ1-1; tentatively, D is TRBD1 (5 bases). The CDR3 region is CASSVAWGDTEAFF. The CDR3 DNA sequence: TGTGCCAGCAGCGTAGCATGGGGGGACACTGAAGCTTTCTTT.